This T cell receptor (beta chain) appears in the sequencing data of a study of CD8+CD57+ T cells in acquired aplastic anemia. General study results and limits: No significant difference in CD8+ Simpson's diversity was found between patients and controls.

In this sample, this clonotype turned up once. Its specificity is not known. At one end, the junction sequence differs from germline, possibly due to a read error. The CDR3 runs 14 residues. Germline assignment: CDR1 GTSNPN and CDR2 SVGIG (reference sequence). The study profiled TCR beta VDJ and CDR3 using genomic DNA as template. In TCRdb, the reads were re-called with MiXCR into one record per CDR3 protein. Of 150,000 or so distinct CDR3 sequences listed, about 60% are singletons. The sequenced sample consisted of sorted CD4+, CD8+, or CD8+CD57+ T cells (not recorded which) from PBMCs. The receptor was isolated from a human donor in good health. The rearrangement links TRBV30 to TRBJ2-3, with TRBD2 matching over 10 bases. The CDR3 loop is CAWSGLAGPDTRYF. The CDR3, as DNA: TGTGCCTGGAGTGGACTAGCGGGTCCAGATACGCGGTATTTT.